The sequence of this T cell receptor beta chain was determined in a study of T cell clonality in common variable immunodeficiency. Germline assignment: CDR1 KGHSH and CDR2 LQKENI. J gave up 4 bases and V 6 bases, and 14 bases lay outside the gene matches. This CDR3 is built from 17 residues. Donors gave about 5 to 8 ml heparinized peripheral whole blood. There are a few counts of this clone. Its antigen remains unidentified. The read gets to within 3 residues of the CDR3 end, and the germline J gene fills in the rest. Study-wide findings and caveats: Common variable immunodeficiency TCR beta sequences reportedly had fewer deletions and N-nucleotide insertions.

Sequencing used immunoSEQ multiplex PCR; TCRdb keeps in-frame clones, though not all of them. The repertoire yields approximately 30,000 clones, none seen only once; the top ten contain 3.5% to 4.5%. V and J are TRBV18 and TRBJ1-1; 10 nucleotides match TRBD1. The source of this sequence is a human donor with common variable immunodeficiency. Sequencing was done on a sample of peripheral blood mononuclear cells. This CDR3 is CASSLIDRGREVTEAFF. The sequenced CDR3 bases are TGTGCCAGCTCTCTTATAGACAGGGGGCGCGAGGTCACTGAA.